The sample holds a few counts of the clone carrying this T cell receptor beta chain. What it binds is not known. Trimming shortened V by 1 base and J by 4 bases, and 11 bases separated the two germline ends. The length of the CDR3 is 14 residues. CDR1 is SGHTA and CDR2 is FQGNSA in the germline V gene. This record comes from a study of T cell repertoires in cytomegalovirus infection. Looking at the study overall: Matching HLA type, along with CMV infection, was indicated by public TCR beta signatures.

In TCRdb, the reads were re-called with MiXCR into one record per CDR3 protein. The sample lists more than 250,000 distinct CDR3 sequences, 20% to 30% occurring once. V is TRBV7-2 and J is TRBJ2-7; D not certain. The TCR sequence derives from a human donor in good health (CMV status not recorded). Some clones in this sample may be carry-over from other donors' samples. The specimen was cultured PBMCs, collected from culture after CMV antigen stimulation. This CDR3 reads CASSLGVEVYEQYF. The CDR3 nucleotides read TGTGCCAGCAGCTTAGGGGTAGAGGTGTACGAGCAGTACTTC.